This TCR beta chain appears in the sequencing data of a study of low-dose radiotherapy and immunotherapy resistance in tumors. The CDR3 has 16 residues. Time point specified: before trial treatment. The treatment that donors received included nivolumab, ipilimumab, aspirin, low-dose cyclophosphamide and low-dose radiotherapy. Primers targeting TRAV and TRBV primed first-strand cDNA, covering alpha and beta chains. Amplification, which lasted 20 PCR cycles, used a constant-region primer and V-primer adapter to amplify TCRs. The mRNA which had been isolated was amplified by in vitro transcription. Using its own MiXCR run on the reads, TCRdb lists one record per CDR3 protein. Altogether tens of thousands of distinct CDR3 sequences are present, over 15% being singletons, with the ten largest covering roughly 3%.

Sequencing used PBMCs, obtained before treatment. This chain uses TRBV21-1 with TRBJ1-4; the listed D gene, TRBD1, was not tested against the DNA. TRBV21-1 is annotated as a pseudogene. The clonotype originates from a male donor with prostate cancer. CDR3 residues: CASSKVIGGLPGKLFF. The CDR3 DNA reads as TGTGCCAGCAGCAAAGTTATTGGCGGACTACCCGGGAAACTGTTTTTT.